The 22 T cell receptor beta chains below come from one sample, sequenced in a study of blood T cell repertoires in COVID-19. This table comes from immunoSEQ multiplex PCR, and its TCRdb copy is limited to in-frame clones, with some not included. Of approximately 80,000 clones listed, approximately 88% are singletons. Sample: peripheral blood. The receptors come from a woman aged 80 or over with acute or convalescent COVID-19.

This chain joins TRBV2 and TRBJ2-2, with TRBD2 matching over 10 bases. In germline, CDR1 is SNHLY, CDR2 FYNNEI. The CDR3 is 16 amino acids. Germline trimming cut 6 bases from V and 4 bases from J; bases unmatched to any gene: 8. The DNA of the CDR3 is TGTGCCAGCAGCGCTCTAGCGGGAGTTGGCACCGGGGAGCTGTTTTTT. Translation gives CASSALAGVGTGELFF.

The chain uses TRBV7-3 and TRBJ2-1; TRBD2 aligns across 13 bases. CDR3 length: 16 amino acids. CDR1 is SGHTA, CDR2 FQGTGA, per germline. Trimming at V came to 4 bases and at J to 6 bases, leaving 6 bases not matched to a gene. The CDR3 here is CASSSGLAGRGNEQFF. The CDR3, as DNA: TGTGCCAGCAGCTCGGGACTAGCGGGGAGAGGCAATGAGCAGTTCTTC.

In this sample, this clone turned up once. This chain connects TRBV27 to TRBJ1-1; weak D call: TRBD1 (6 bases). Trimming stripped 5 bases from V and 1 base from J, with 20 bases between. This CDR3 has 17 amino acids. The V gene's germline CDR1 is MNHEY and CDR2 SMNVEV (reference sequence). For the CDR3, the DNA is TGTGCCAGCAGTATGGTCTCAGGGGTTCGGGGGAACACTGAAGCTTTCTTT. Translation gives CASSMVSGVRGNTEAFF.

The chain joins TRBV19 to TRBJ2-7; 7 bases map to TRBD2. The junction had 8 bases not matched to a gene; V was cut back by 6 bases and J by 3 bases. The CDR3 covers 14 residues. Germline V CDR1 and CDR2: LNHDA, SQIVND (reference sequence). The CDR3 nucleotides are TGTGCCAGTAGCCTAAGCGGGATGAGCTACGAGCAGTACTTC. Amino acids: CASSLSGMSYEQYF.

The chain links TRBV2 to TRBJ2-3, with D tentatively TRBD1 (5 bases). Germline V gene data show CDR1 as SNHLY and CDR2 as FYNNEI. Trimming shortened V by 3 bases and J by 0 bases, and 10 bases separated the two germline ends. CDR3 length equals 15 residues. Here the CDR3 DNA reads TGTGCCAGCAGTGAGGGGCGGCCTAGCACAGATACGCAGTATTTT. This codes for CASSEGRPSTDTQYF.

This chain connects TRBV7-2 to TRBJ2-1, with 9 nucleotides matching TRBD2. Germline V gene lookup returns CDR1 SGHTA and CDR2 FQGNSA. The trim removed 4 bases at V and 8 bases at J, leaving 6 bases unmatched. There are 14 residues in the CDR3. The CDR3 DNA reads TGTGCCAGCAGCTATAGCGGGGGTAGCGATGAGCAGTTCTTC. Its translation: CASSYSGGSDEQFF.

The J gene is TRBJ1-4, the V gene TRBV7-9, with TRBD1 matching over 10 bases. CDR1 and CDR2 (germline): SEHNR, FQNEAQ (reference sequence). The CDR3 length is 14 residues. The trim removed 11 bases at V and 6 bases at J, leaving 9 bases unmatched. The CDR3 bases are TGTGCCGGGAAATTGGGGACAGGGGATGAAAAACTGTTTTTT. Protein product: CAGKLGTGDEKLFF.

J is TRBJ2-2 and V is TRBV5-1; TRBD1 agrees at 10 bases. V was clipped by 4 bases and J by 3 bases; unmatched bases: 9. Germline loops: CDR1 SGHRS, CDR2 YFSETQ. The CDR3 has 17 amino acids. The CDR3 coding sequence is TGCGCCAGCAGCGCTGGTTACGGACAGGGGGACACCGGGGAGCTGTTTTTT. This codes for CASSAGYGQGDTGELFF.

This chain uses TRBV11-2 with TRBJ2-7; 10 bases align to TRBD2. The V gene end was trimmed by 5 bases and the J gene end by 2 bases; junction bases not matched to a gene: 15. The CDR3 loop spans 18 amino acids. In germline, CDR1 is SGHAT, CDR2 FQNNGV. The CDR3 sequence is CASSPYPRLAGETYEQYF. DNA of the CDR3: TGTGCCAGCAGCCCCTACCCCCGGCTAGCGGGGGAGACCTACGAGCAGTACTTC.

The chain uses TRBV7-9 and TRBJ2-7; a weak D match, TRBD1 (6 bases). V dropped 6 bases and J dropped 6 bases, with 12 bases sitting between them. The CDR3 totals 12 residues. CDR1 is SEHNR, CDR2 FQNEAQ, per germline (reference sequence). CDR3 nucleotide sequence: TGTGCCAGCAGTGTGGAAGGGGGCGAGCAGTACTTC. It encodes CASSVEGGEQYF.

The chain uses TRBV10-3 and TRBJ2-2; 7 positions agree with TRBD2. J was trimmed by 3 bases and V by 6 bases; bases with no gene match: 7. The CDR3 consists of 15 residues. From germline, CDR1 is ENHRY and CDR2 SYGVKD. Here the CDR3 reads CAISVGRDYTGELFF. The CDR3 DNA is TGTGCCATCAGCGTGGGGAGGGACTACACCGGGGAGCTGTTTTTT.

CDR3 amino acids: CASRPPSGQRNTEAFF. CDR3 DNA: TGTGCCAGCAGGCCACCCTCGGGACAGCGGAACACTGAAGCTTTCTTT. The gene calls are TRBV27 and TRBJ1-1; 7 nucleotides agree with TRBD1. Trimming cost V 6 bases and J 1 base; bases outside gene matches: 11. The germline V gene encodes CDR1 MNHEY and CDR2 SMNVEV (reference sequence). The CDR3 consists of 16 residues.

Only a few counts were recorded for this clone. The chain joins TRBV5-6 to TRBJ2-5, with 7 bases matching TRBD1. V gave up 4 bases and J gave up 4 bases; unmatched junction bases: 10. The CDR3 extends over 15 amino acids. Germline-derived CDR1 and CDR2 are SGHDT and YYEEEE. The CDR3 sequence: CASSLIGQEGETQYF. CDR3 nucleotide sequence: TGTGCCAGCAGCCTGATCGGACAGGAAGGAGAGACCCAGTACTTC.

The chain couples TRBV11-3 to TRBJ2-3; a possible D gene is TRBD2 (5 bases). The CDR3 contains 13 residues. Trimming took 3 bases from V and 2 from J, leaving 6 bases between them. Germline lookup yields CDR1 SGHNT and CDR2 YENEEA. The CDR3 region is CASSFGITDTQYF. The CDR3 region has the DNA TGTGCCAGCAGCTTCGGGATCACAGATACGCAGTATTTT. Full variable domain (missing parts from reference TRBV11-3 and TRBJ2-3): EAGVVQSPRYKIIEKKQPVAFWCNPISGHNTLYWYLQNLGQGPELLIRYENEEAVDDSQLPKDRFSAERLKGVDSTLKIQPAELGDSAVYLCASSFGITDTQYFGPGTRLTVL.

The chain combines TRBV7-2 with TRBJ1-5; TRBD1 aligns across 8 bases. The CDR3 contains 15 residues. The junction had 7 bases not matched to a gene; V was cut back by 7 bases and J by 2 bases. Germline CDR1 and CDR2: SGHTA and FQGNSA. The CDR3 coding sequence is TGTGCCAGCACCCCAGGGACAGGTGGCAATCAGCCCCAGCATTTT. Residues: CASTPGTGGNQPQHF.

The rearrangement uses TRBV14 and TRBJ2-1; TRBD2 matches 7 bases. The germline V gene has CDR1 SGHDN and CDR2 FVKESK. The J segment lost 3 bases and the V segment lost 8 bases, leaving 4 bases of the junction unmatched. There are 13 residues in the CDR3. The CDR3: CASSRTSYNEQFF. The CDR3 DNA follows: TGTGCCAGCTCCCGGACTAGCTACAATGAGCAGTTCTTC.

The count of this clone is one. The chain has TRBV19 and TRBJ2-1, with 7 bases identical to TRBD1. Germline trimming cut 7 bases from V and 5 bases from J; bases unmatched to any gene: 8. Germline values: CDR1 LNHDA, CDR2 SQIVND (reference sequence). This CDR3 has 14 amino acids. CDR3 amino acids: CASKRFTGDNEQFF. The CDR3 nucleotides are TGTGCCAGTAAGCGGTTTACAGGGGACAATGAGCAGTTCTTC.

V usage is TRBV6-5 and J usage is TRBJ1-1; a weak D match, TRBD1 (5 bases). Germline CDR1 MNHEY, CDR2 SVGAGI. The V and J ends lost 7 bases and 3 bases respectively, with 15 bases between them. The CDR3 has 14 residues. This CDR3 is CASIRPGVYTEAFF. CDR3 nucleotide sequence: TGTGCCAGCATCCGCCCGGGGGTCTACACTGAAGCTTTCTTT.

CDR3 sequence reads: CASISTGDGNTIYF. DNA of the CDR3: TGTGCCAGTATTTCGACAGGGGACGGGAACACCATATATTTT. This rearrangement joins TRBV2 to TRBJ1-3, with 8 bases matching TRBD1. The V segment lost 9 bases and the J segment 7 bases; nucleotides outside the gene matches: 11. CDR1 and CDR2 (germline): SNHLY, FYNNEI. The CDR3 totals 14 residues.

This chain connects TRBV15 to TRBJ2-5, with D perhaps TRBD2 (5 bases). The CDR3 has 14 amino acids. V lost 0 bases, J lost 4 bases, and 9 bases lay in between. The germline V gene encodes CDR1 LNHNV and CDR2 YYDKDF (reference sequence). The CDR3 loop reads CATSRDLGGETQYF. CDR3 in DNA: TGTGCCACCAGCAGAGATCTCGGAGGAGAGACCCAGTACTTC.

CDR3 DNA sequence: TGCGCCAGCAGTGAGGCCGGGACCTACAATGAGCAGTTCTTC. Its translation is CASSEAGTYNEQFF. The chain has TRBV10-1 and TRBJ2-1, with D perhaps matching TRBD2 (5 bases). The germline gives CDR1 WNHNN, CDR2 SYGVQD (reference sequence). The length of the CDR3 is 14 residues. Trimming pared 2 bases from V and 2 bases from J, leaving 7 bases between.

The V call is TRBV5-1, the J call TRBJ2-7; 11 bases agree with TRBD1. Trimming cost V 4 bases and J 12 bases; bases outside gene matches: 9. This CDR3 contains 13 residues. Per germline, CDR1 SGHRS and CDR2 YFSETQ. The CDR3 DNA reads TGCGCCAGCAGCGAGGGACAGGGGGAGTATCCGTACTTC. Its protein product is CASSEGQGEYPYF.